This T cell receptor (beta chain) stems from a study of blood T cell repertoires in COVID-19. Study at large: PBMCs, B-cell-depleted T cells, or T cells were the source of the cDNA or gDNA that made up the material.

CDR3 size: 14 residues. The germline V gene encodes CDR1 SGHRS and CDR2 YFSETQ. V lost 0 bases and J lost 5; bases outside the gene matches: 4. Authors' methods: Amplification of reference gene primers provided the estimated nucleated cell counts. Clones were sequenced by immunoSEQ multiplex PCR, and TCRdb holds only the in-frame ones, with some missing. For V, J and clone size, that table is used; D and trimming come from the DNA. The sample includes about 380,000 clones, about 88% of them seen just once. Ages ranged from roughly 18 to 100 years, with residence in about two dozen US areas. For recovered donors of Cohort 3, there were two negative PCRs, clearance, or symptom resolution.

The rearrangement links TRBV5-1 to TRBJ1-2, with 7 bases lining up with TRBD1. This TCR was recovered from a woman under 30 who had recovered from COVID-19. Sequencing was performed on PBMCs or T cells enriched from blood (not recorded which). For the CDR3, the DNA is TGCGCCAGCAGCTTGGACAGGGGCCAATATGGCTACACCTTC. Protein: CASSLDRGQYGYTF.